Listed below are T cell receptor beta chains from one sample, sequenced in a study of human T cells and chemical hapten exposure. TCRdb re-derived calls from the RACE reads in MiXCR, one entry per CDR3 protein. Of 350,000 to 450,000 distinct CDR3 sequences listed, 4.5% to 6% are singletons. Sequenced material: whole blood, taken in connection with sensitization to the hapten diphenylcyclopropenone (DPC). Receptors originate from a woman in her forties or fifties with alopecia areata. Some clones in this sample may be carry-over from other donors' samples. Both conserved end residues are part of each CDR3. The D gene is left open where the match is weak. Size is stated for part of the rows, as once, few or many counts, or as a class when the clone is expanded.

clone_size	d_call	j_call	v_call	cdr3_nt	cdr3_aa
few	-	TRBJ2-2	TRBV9	TGTGCCAGCAGCGTAGCTTTCGACAGGCCGAACACCGGGGAGCTGTTTTTT	CASSVAFDRPNTGELFF
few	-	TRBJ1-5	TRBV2	TGTGCCAGCAGTGGAGAACAGGGCAATCAGCCCCAGCATTTT	CASSGEQGNQPQHF
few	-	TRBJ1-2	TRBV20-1	TGCAGTGCTCCCCAGGGTAATAGCTATGGCTACACCTTC	CSAPQGNSYGYTF
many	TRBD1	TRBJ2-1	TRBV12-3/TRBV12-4	TGTGCCACTGGACAGGTCTACTACAATGAGCAGTTCTTC	CATGQVYYNEQFF
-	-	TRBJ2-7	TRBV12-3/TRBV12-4	TGTGCCAGCGCTGCCGGGACTCAGCTCTCCGAGCAGTACTTC	CASAAGTQLSEQYF
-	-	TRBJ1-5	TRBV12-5	TGTGCTAGTGGTTTGGTAGGAGGTCCGAATCAGCCCCAGCATTTT	CASGLVGGPNQPQHF
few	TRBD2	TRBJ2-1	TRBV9	TGTGCCAGCAGCGTACGAGGCCTGGCGGGAGGGCCGGGGGAGATCAATGAGCAGTTCTTC	CASSVRGLAGGPGEINEQFF
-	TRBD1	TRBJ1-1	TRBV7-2	TGTGCCAGCAGGAAAGGGACAGGGGCTTACGGAGCTCTCTTT	CASRKGTGAYGALF
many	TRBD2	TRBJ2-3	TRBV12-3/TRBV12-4	TGTGCCAGCACCTTCTCGGGGGGGCAAGATACGCAGTATTTT	CASTFSGGQDTQYF
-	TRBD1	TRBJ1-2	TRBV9	TGTGCCAGCAGCTTTGGGACAGCCTCTAACTATGGCTACACCTTC	CASSFGTASNYGYTF
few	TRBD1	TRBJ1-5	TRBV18	TGTGCCAGCTCACCAACTGGAACAGGGGACCAGCCCCAGCATTTT	CASSPTGTGDQPQHF
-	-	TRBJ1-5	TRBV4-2	TGTGCCAGCAGCCAAGCCTTGGGGGCAGGCAATCAGCCCCAGCATTTT	CASSQALGAGNQPQHF
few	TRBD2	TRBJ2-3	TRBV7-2	TGTGCCAGCAGCTGGGCGGGGGATTCGGGGACCCTGGCAGATACGCAGTATTTT	CASSWAGDSGTLADTQYF
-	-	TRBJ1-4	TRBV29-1	TGCAGCGTTGAGCAAGGAGAGAAACTGTTTTTT	CSVEQGEKLFF
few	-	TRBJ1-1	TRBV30	TGTGCCTGGAGAAAGACACCCAACACTGAAGCTTTCTTT	CAWRKTPNTEAFF
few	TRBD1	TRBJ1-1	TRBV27	TGTGCCAGCAGTCCTATAGGGGACAGTGAAGCTTTCTTT	CASSPIGDSEAFF
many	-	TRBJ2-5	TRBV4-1	TGCGCCAGCAGCCAAGAACGGAGGGCCGGTCAAGAGACCCAGTACTTC	CASSQERRAGQETQYF
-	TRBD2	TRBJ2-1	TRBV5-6	TGTGCCAGCAGCACAAGCGGGAGCCCCTTGGGTGAGCAGTTCTTC	CASSTSGSPLGEQFF
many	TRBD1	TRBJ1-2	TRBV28	TGTGCCAGCAGTTTAGGGGGACAGGGGATCGACTATGGCTACACCTTC	CASSLGGQGIDYGYTF
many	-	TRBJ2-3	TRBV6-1	TGTGCCAGCAGTGAAGGAGGCGGCACAGATGATACGCAGTATTTT	CASSEGGGTDDTQYF
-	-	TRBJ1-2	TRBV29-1	TGCAGCGTTGAAGAGGCAGGGCCCAATTTTAACTATGGCTACACCTTC	CSVEEAGPNFNYGYTF
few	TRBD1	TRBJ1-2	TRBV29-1	TGCAGCTCCGATCAGGGGACAGGGGATCATGGCTACACCTTC	CSSDQGTGDHGYTF
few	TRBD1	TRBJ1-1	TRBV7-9	TGTGCCAGCAGCAACAACAGGGGTGAAAATGAAGCTTTCTTT	CASSNNRGENEAFF
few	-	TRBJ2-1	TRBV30	TGTGCCTGGAGAACCCCTTCCCGGCAGTTCTTC	CAWRTPSRQFF
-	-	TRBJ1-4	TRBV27	TGTGCCAGCAGCCCTTCGTCTTCGGTGGAAAAACTGTTTTTT	CASSPSSSVEKLFF
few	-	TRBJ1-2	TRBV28	TGTGCCAGCAGTTTAGGGCAGGTTGGCTACACCTTC	CASSLGQVGYTF
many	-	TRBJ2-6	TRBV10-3	TGTGCCATCAGTGGAGGCGGCTCTGGGGCCAACGTCCTGACTTTC	CAISGGGSGANVLTF
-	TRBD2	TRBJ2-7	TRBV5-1	TGCGCCAGCAGCTCGGGGGGGTCTGGGTACGAGCAGTACTTC	CASSSGGSGYEQYF
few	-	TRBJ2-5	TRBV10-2	TGCGCCAGCGGCTTACAGGGCAAGACCCAGTACTTC	CASGLQGKTQYF
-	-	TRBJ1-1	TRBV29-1	TGCAGCGTTGAAGAGGCGGACACTTCGAACACTGAAGCTTTCTTT	CSVEEADTSNTEAFF
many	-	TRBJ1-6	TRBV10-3	TGTGCCATCAGTGCGACGCAGGGTCTCGAGTCACCCCTCCACTTT	CAISATQGLESPLHF
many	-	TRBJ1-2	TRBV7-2	TGTGCCAGCAGCCCCCCCTGGGCAGACTATGGCTACACCTTC	CASSPPWADYGYTF
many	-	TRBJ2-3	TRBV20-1	TGCAGTGCCCTTTACACAGATACGCAGTATTTT	CSALYTDTQYF
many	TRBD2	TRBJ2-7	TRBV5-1	TGCGCCAGCAGCTTAGGTAGCGGGATCAACGAGCAGTACTTC	CASSLGSGINEQYF
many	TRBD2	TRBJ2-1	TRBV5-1	TGCGCCAGCAGTGGGACTAGCGGGGGGGCCGTCGATGAGCAGTTCTTC	CASSGTSGGAVDEQFF
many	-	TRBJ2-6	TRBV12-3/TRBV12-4	TGTGCCAGCAGCCCACTACAGGGCTCTGGGGCCAACGTCCTGACTTTC	CASSPLQGSGANVLTF
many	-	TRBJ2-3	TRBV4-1	TGCGCCAGCAGAGGAGTCAGCGGCGGGGCAGATACGCAGTATTTT	CASRGVSGGADTQYF
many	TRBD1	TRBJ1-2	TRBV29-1	TGCAGCGTTCGAGGCAGGGGGGATGGCTACACCTTC	CSVRGRGDGYTF
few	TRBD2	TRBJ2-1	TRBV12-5	TGTGCTAGAAGGAGAGCGGGAGGACCCTACAATGAGCAGTTCTTC	CARRRAGGPYNEQFF
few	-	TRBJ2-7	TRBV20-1	TGCAGTGCTCGGCGGGGACTGTTGAGCTCCTACGAGCAGTACTTC	CSARRGLLSSYEQYF
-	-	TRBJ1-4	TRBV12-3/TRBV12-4	TGTGCCAGCAGTATGACTCCGAATGAAAAACTGTTTTTT	CASSMTPNEKLFF
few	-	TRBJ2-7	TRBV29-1	TGCAGCGCAACGACGGGGTGGGACTACGAGCAGTACTTC	CSATTGWDYEQYF
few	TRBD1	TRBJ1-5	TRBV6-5	TGTGCCAGCAGAGGTCAGGGGGCGAATCAGCCCCAGCATTTT	CASRGQGANQPQHF
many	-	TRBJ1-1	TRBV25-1	TGTGCCAGCAGATTAGGAGAGGATGCTTTCTTT	CASRLGEDAFF
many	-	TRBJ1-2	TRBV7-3	TGTGCCAGCAGCTTAAAGTTTCGGAACTATGGCTACACCTTC	CASSLKFRNYGYTF
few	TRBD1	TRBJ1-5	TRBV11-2	TGTGCCAGCAGTCCAGGGGGCTACGGCAATCAGCCCCAGCATTTT	CASSPGGYGNQPQHF
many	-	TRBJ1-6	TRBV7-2	TGTGCCAGCAGCTTAGGGGAATCACCCCTCCACTTT	CASSLGESPLHF
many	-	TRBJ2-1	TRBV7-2	TGTGCCAGCAGCCGAATACCTGGGGGACCCGGGAGCTCCTACAATGAGCAGTTCTTC	CASSRIPGGPGSSYNEQFF
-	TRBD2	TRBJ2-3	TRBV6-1	TGTGCCAGCAGTGAAGCGCAGGCTAGCGGGCCCAGCACAGATACGCAGTATTTT	CASSEAQASGPSTDTQYF
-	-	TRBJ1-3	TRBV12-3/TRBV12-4	TGTGCCAGCAGTTTTTACAGGGACCCTAATTTTTCTGGAAACACCATATATTTT	CASSFYRDPNFSGNTIYF
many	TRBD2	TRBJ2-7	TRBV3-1	TGTGCCAGCAGGGCAAGCCATGCGGGGGGAGAGCAGTACTTC	CASRASHAGGEQYF
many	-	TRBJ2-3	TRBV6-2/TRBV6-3	TGTGCCAGCAGTTACCGAAGTTGGGGAGATACGCAGTATTTT	CASSYRSWGDTQYF
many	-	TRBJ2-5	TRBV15	TGTGCCACCAGCAAAGACAGTAACTTCCAAGAGACCCAGTACTTC	CATSKDSNFQETQYF
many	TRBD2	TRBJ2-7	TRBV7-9	TGTGCCAGCAGCCCAGGACTAGCGGGGGCCCCAGACGAGCAGTACTTC	CASSPGLAGAPDEQYF